What follows are 27 T cell receptor beta chains derived from one specimen sequenced in a study of early T cells in non-severe SARS-CoV-2 infection. TCRdb processed the 5' RACE reads anew with MiXCR; each CDR3 protein has one entry. The table has about 80,000 distinct CDR3 sequences, around 5% seen once; the top ten hold roughly 6.6%. The sequencing here drew on whole blood, taken at baseline. These receptors were obtained from an adult who was a healthcare worker with PCR-confirmed SARS-CoV-2 infection or an uninfected control (not recorded which).

The chain uses TRBV3-1 and TRBJ2-7; no firm D call. Trimming removed 1 base from V and 6 bases from J, with 7 bases in between. This CDR3 spans 12 amino acids. Germline CDR1 LGHDT, CDR2 YNNKEL (reference sequence). The CDR3 reads CASSQAESEQYF. CDR3 DNA: TGTGCCAGCAGCCAAGCTGAAAGCGAGCAGTACTTC.

This clonotype was picked up a small number of times. The chain employs TRBV4-2 and TRBJ2-5, with 7 nucleotides matching TRBD2. The V gene end was trimmed by 0 bases and the J gene end by 2 bases; junction bases not matched to a gene: 6. This CDR3 comprises 16 residues. Looked up from germline, CDR1 is LGHNA and CDR2 is YNFKEQ. Here the CDR3 reads CASSQDAQRGQETQYF. DNA of the CDR3: TGTGCCAGCAGCCAAGACGCCCAGCGGGGACAAGAGACCCAGTACTTC.

This clonotype has more than one count but fewer than ten. This chain links TRBV19 with TRBJ2-7; D may correspond to TRBD1 or TRBD2 (6 bases each). The germline V gene has CDR1 LNHDA and CDR2 SQIVND (reference sequence). V lost 6 bases to trimming and J lost 6 bases, with 12 bases between them. The CDR3 covers 12 residues. CDR3 nucleotides: TGTGCCAGTAGCGGGGGCCTTTTCGAGCAGTACTTC. It translates to CASSGGLFEQYF.

V and J are TRBV2 and TRBJ1-6; the D gene is possibly TRBD1 (5 bases). The CDR3 runs to 16 residues. Trimming left V 6 bases short and J 0 bases short, with 12 bases between. Germline CDR1 and CDR2: SNHLY and FYNNEI. In nucleotides, the CDR3 is TGTGCCAGCAGAGGGACCCGGAGCTCCTATAATTCACCCCTCCACTTT. Translation gives CASRGTRSSYNSPLHF.

The sample holds many counts of this clonotype. The CDR3: CASSERRAYEQYF. The DNA of the CDR3 is TGTGCCAGCAGCGAGCGGAGAGCCTACGAGCAGTACTTC. The V gene is TRBV7-6, the J gene TRBJ2-7, with D perhaps matching TRBD2 (5 bases). The ends were cut back, 5 bases at V and 2 bases at J, with 10 bases in the middle. In germline, CDR1 is SGHVS, CDR2 FNYEAQ. The CDR3 has 13 residues.

This clonotype was seen ten or more times. CDR3: CASSPIAANQPQHF. Written as DNA, the CDR3 is TGTGCCAGCTCACCAATTGCCGCCAATCAGCCCCAGCATTTT. This chain uses TRBV18 with TRBJ1-5; D is undetermined. The CDR3 covers 14 residues. From germline, CDR1 is KGHSH and CDR2 LQKENI. V lost 2 bases and J lost 3, with 8 bases in between.

V gene TRBV27 combines with J gene TRBJ1-2; 8 positions agree with TRBD1. This CDR3 is built from 16 residues. V was pared by 1 base and J by 3 bases, with 7 bases of the junction left unmatched. Germline V lookup: CDR1 MNHEY, CDR2 SMNVEV (reference sequence). Written as DNA, the CDR3 is TGTGCCAGCAGTTTATTATCAGGGGGCAAAGACTATGGCTACACCTTC. Its protein is CASSLLSGGKDYGYTF.

This clonotype has a handful of counts. V usage is TRBV12-5 and J usage is TRBJ2-7; unclear D gene. Trimming stripped 2 bases from V and 2 bases from J, with 7 bases between. Germline values: CDR1 LGHNT, CDR2 FRNRAP. The CDR3 spans 13 residues. The CDR3 sequence is CASGLFGPYEQYF. DNA of the CDR3: TGTGCTAGTGGTTTGTTCGGCCCCTACGAGCAGTACTTC.

The table lists this clonotype with many counts. V and J are TRBV20-1 and TRBJ2-1, with a possible D match to TRBD2 (5 bases). Trimming left V 0 bases short and J 7 bases short, with 16 bases between. The CDR3 loop spans 15 amino acids. The germline gives CDR1 DFQATT, CDR2 SNEGSKA (reference sequence). The CDR3 protein is CSARDHRGAENEQFF. CDR3 coding DNA: TGCAGTGCTAGAGATCATCGGGGAGCTGAGAATGAGCAGTTCTTC.

This clonotype came up many times. The chain uses TRBV7-8 and TRBJ1-5; the D gene is possibly TRBD1 (6 bases). The CDR3 length is 16 residues. Germline CDR1 reads SGHVS; CDR2 reads FQNEAQ. V lost 7 bases, J lost 0 bases, and 16 bases lay in between. Here the CDR3 reads CASTQKQGYSNQPQHF. Here the CDR3 DNA reads TGTGCCAGCACCCAAAAACAGGGCTATAGCAATCAGCCCCAGCATTTT.

This clonotype was found a few times. The chain employs TRBV7-9 and TRBJ1-1; 12 bases match TRBD1. Germline trimming cut 5 bases from V and 10 bases from J; bases unmatched to any gene: 8. The CDR3 covers 14 residues. Germline lookup yields CDR1 SEHNR and CDR2 FQNEAQ (reference sequence). In DNA form, the CDR3 reads TGTGCCAGCAGCATTCCGGGACAGGGGGCCGCAGCTTTCTTT. Its protein is CASSIPGQGAAAFF.

The gene calls are TRBV5-8 and TRBJ1-2; weak D call: TRBD1 (5 bases). Germline CDR1 SGHTS, CDR2 YDEGEE. Trimming cost V 0 bases and J 0 bases, with 9 bases left between them. The length of the CDR3 is 15 residues. The CDR3 bases are TGTGCCAGCAGCTTGGGGGACCTAGCTAACTATGGCTACACCTTC. This gives the protein CASSLGDLANYGYTF.

The chain links TRBV28 to TRBJ2-5, with 9 positions matching TRBD2. The germline V gene has CDR1 MDHEN and CDR2 SYDVKM. The CDR3 is 15 amino acids. The V segment lost 3 bases and the J segment 5 bases; nucleotides outside the gene matches: 7. CDR3 sequence reads: CASSFSAGGTETQYF. Written as DNA, the CDR3 is TGTGCCAGCAGTTTTTCAGCGGGAGGAACGGAGACCCAGTACTTC.

This clonotype was found many times. The chain employs TRBV4-1 and TRBJ2-5; tentatively, D is TRBD1 or TRBD2 (5 bases each). Trimming shortened V by 5 bases and J by 1 base, and 11 bases separated the two germline ends. The CDR3 length is 14 residues. Germline-derived CDR1 and CDR2 are MGHRA and YSYEKL. The chain's CDR3 is CASSDRGVQETQYF. Written as DNA, the CDR3 is TGCGCCAGCAGCGACAGAGGGGTCCAAGAGACCCAGTACTTC.

This rearrangement joins TRBV6-1 to TRBJ1-5; weak D call: TRBD1 (5 bases). The germline V gene has CDR1 MNHNS and CDR2 SASEGT. The CDR3 is 15 amino acids. Between the trimmed V and J ends, which lost 1 base and 7 bases, there was a span of 14 bases. CDR3 region: CASSEGQLSWQPQHF. In DNA form, the CDR3 reads TGTGCCAGCAGTGAAGGACAGCTTTCATGGCAGCCCCAGCATTTT.

This clonotype was counted at least ten times. The rearrangement joins TRBV20-1 to TRBJ2-7, with D possibly matching TRBD1 (5 bases). This CDR3 has 16 amino acids. Germline V gene sequence: CDR1 DFQATT, CDR2 SNEGSKA (reference sequence). V lost 2 bases to trimming and J lost 5 bases, with 22 bases between them. This chain's CDR3 is CSARPPSRGLSHEQYF. In DNA, the CDR3 is TGCAGTGCTAGACCCCCATCTAGGGGCCTCTCTCACGAGCAGTACTTC.

This chain connects TRBV28 to TRBJ2-1; D is tentatively TRBD1 or TRBD2 (5 bases each). CDR1 and CDR2 (germline): MDHEN, SYDVKM. The germline V and J ends were trimmed by 2 bases and 7 bases, with 18 bases remaining between them. The CDR3 length is 16 residues. The CDR3 is CASSLIGTGASNEQFF. The CDR3 DNA follows: TGTGCCAGCAGTTTAATTGGCACCGGGGCCTCAAATGAGCAGTTCTTC.

Only a few counts were recorded for this clonotype. The chain employs TRBV27 and TRBJ2-7; 10 positions agree with TRBD2. CDR1 and CDR2 (germline): MNHEY, SMNVEV (reference sequence). The CDR3 has 13 residues. After removal of 8 bases from V and 3 bases from J, the junction contained 4 bases not matched to a gene. CDR3: CASAWTSGYEQYF. For the CDR3, the DNA is TGTGCCAGCGCCTGGACTAGCGGCTACGAGCAGTACTTC.

A few counts support this clonotype. V gene TRBV4-1 combines with J gene TRBJ2-5, with TRBD2 as a possible D gene (6 bases). V lost 1 base to trimming and J lost 7 bases, with 13 bases between them. This CDR3 is built from 14 residues. Per the germline V gene, CDR1 is MGHRA and CDR2 is YSYEKL. CDR3 region: CASSQGYQGGTQYF. Here the CDR3 DNA reads TGCGCCAGCAGCCAAGGGTACCAGGGAGGGACCCAGTACTTC.

This clonotype was seen at least ten times. This chain connects TRBV6-5 to TRBJ1-4; D is possibly TRBD1 (5 bases). V lost 6 bases, J lost 3 bases, and 14 bases lay in between. This CDR3 region has 15 residues. The germline gives CDR1 MNHEY, CDR2 SVGAGI. Here the CDR3 reads CASRLGLQANEKLFF. CDR3 bases: TGTGCCAGCAGACTGGGACTTCAAGCTAATGAAAAACTGTTTTTT.

This clonotype occurred a few times. This chain uses TRBV28 with TRBJ2-7, with TRBD1 matching over 7 bases. This CDR3 has 16 amino acids. The germline V gene encodes CDR1 MDHEN and CDR2 SYDVKM. Trimming at V came to 4 bases and at J to 5 bases, leaving 14 bases not matched to a gene. CDR3 in DNA: TGTGCCAGCAGTTCCCCCCGGGCAGGGGGATACCACGAGCAGTACTTC. It codes for CASSSPRAGGYHEQYF.

This clonotype was recorded at least ten times. This chain joins TRBV6-5 and TRBJ2-3; TRBD2 might be the D (6 bases). This CDR3 contains 18 residues. Germline V gene data show CDR1 as MNHEY and CDR2 as SVGAGI. The V and J ends lost 4 bases and 0 bases respectively, with 20 bases between them. CDR3 in amino acids: CASSSTWGGSSSTDTQYF. The CDR3 DNA sequence: TGTGCCAGCAGTTCCACTTGGGGAGGTAGCTCTAGCACAGATACGCAGTATTTT.

The rearrangement uses TRBV11-2 and TRBJ2-5, with D unresolved. CDR3 length: 12 amino acids. Germline assignment: CDR1 SGHAT and CDR2 FQNNGV. Trimming left V 3 bases short and J 5 bases short, with 7 bases between. CDR3 loop: CASSFSQETQYF. The CDR3 nucleotides read TGTGCCAGCAGCTTTAGCCAGGAGACCCAGTACTTC.

This clonotype was recorded at least ten times. As the CDR3 is not closed by the conserved phenylalanine or tryptophan, this likely results from a read error. The chain links TRBV7-9 to TRBJ1-1, with D possibly TRBD1 on 5 matching bases. The CDR3 length is 14 residues. V was shortened by 2 bases and J by 6 bases, with 13 bases between the two germline ends. The germline gives CDR1 SEHNR, CDR2 FQNEAQ (reference sequence). The CDR3 DNA reads as TGTGCCAGCAGCTTAACAGGACGGGAGTCTGAAGCTTTCCTT. Protein sequence: CASSLTGRESEAFL.

This clonotype came up many times. For the CDR3, the DNA is TGTGCCAGCAGCACCAGGACAGGGCCAACTAGCTCTGGGGCCAACGTCCTGACTTTC. As protein: CASSTRTGPTSSGANVLTF. The V call is TRBV9, the J call TRBJ2-6; 8 bases fit TRBD1. Germline V CDR1 and CDR2: SGDLS, YYNGEE. The CDR3 has 19 amino acids. V was pared by 4 bases and J by 0 bases, with 12 bases of the junction left unmatched. Drawing the rest from reference TRBV9 and TRBJ2-6, the complete variable domain is DSGVTQTPKHLITATGQRVTLRCSPRSGDLSVYWYQQSLDQGLQFLIQYYNGEERAKGNILERFSAQQFPDLHSELNLSSLELGDSALYFCASSTRTGPTSSGANVLTFGAGSRLTVL.

The sample holds a few counts of this clonotype. The chain has TRBV2 and TRBJ1-2; D not resolved. V lost 1 base and J 5 bases, leaving 8 bases between the germline ends. The germline CDR1 and CDR2 sequences are SNHLY and FYNNEI. There are 13 residues in the CDR3. Here the CDR3 reads CASSEGRYYGYTF. Here the CDR3 DNA reads TGTGCCAGCAGTGAAGGACGGTATTATGGCTACACCTTC.

This clonotype was counted a few times. The genes are TRBV7-8 and TRBJ1-4; no clear D. V lost 0 bases and J 4 bases, leaving 9 bases between the germline ends. CDR3 length equals 15 residues. Germline V lookup: CDR1 SGHVS, CDR2 FQNEAQ. The DNA for the CDR3 is TGTGCCAGCAGCTTAGCGCGACAAATTAATGAAAAACTGTTTTTT. Protein product: CASSLARQINEKLFF.